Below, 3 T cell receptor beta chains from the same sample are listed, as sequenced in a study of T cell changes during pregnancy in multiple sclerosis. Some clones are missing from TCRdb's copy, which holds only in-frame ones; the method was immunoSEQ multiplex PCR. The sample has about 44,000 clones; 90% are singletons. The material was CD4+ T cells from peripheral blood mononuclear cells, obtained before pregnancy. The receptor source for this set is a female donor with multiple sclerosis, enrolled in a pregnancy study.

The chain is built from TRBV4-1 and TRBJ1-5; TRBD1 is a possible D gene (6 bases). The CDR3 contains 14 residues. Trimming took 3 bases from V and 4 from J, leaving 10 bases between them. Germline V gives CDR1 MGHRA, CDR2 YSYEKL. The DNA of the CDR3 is TGCGCCAGCAGCCACAGACAGGTTAATCAGCCCCAGCATTTT. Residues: CASSHRQVNQPQHF.

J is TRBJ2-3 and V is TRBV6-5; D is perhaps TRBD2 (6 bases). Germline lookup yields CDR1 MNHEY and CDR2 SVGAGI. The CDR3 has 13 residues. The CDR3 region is CVIRAGITDTQYF. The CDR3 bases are TGTGTCATAAGGGCGGGGATCACAGATACGCAGTATTTT.

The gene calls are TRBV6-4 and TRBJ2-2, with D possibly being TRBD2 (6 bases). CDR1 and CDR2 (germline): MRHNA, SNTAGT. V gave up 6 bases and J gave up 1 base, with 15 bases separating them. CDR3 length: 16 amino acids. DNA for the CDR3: TGTGCCAGCAGCCTCTACACTAGCTTGAACACCGGGGAGCTGTTTTTT. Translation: CASSLYTSLNTGELFF.